The 10 T cell receptor beta chains listed next were all sequenced from one sample in a study of response to subunit inactivated influenza vaccine. Via MiXCR, TCRdb re-called the RT-PCR reads, giving one row per CDR3 protein. This table holds approximately 730,000 distinct CDR3 sequences, approximately 15% found once. Sequenced material: PBMCs from blood, taken around two weeks before vaccination. Receptor source: a man aged 50-59 years who received an inactivated influenza vaccine.

This clonotype appeared many times. The J gene is TRBJ2-3, the V gene TRBV7-3, with D perhaps TRBD2 (5 bases). CDR1 is SGHTA, CDR2 FQGTGA, per germline. The CDR3 runs to 14 residues. The V end lost 6 bases, the J end lost 0 bases, and 10 bases lay between the germline ends. The CDR3 DNA follows: TGTGCCAGCAGTCCCCGGGGTAGCACAGATACGCAGTATTTT. Its protein product is CASSPRGSTDTQYF. The whole variable domain, remainder taken from reference TRBV7-3 and TRBJ2-3, is GAGVSQTPSNKVTEKGKYVELRCDPISGHTALYWYRQSLGQGPEFLIYFQGTGAADDSGLPNDRFFAVRPEGSVSTLKIQRTERGDSAVYLCASSPRGSTDTQYFGPGTRLTVL.

The rearrangement joins TRBV6-2 or TRBV6-3 to TRBJ2-7, with 9 bases that match TRBD2. The CDR3 loop spans 15 amino acids. With V trimmed by 6 bases and J by 3 bases, 9 bases remained unmatched. Germline V lookup: CDR1 MNHEY, CDR2 SVGEGT. CDR3 in DNA: TGTGCCAGCAGATCCCGGACTAGCGATATCTACGAGCAGTACTTC. It specifies CASRSRTSDIYEQYF.

The rearrangement links TRBV6-1 to TRBJ1-1, with 8 positions matching TRBD1. CDR1 is MNHNS, CDR2 SASEGT, per germline. J was trimmed by 3 bases and V by 5 bases; bases with no gene match: 5. The CDR3 has 14 amino acids. The CDR3 sequence is CASSLTDRDTEAFF. CDR3 bases: TGTGCCAGCAGTCTAACGGACAGGGACACTGAAGCTTTCTTT.

There are a few counts of this clonotype. The chain couples TRBV29-1 to TRBJ1-1; no reliable D call. Germline loops: CDR1 SQVTM, CDR2 ANQGSEA. Trimming pared 4 bases from V and 0 bases from J, leaving 9 bases between. The CDR3 is 13 residues long. In DNA, the CDR3 is TGCAGCGTTGCCCAGAGAATGAACACTGAAGCTTTCTTT. Amino acid sequence: CSVAQRMNTEAFF.

V gene TRBV7-3 combines with J gene TRBJ2-2, with D possibly matching TRBD2 (6 bases). The germline V gene has CDR1 SGHTA and CDR2 FQGTGA. Trimming took 6 bases from V and 8 from J, leaving 16 bases between them. The length of the CDR3 is 14 residues. CDR3 coding DNA: TGTGCCAGCAGACCAACGGGACTCGGAGGGGAGCTGTTTTTT. Residues: CASRPTGLGGELFF.

The chain combines TRBV5-1 with TRBJ2-3, with D possibly being TRBD1 (6 bases). With 3 bases removed from V and 0 bases from J, the gap between germline ends came to 11 bases. CDR3 length: 15 amino acids. From germline, CDR1 is SGHRS and CDR2 YFSETQ. The CDR3 here is CASSWTVSSTDTQYF. The DNA for the CDR3 is TGCGCCAGCAGCTGGACAGTTTCTAGCACAGATACGCAGTATTTT.

V usage is TRBV20-1 and J usage is TRBJ2-5, with D unclear. The CDR3 has 14 residues. From germline, CDR1 is DFQATT and CDR2 SNEGSKA (reference sequence). The germline V and J ends were trimmed by 5 bases and 0 bases, with 13 bases remaining between them. The CDR3 DNA reads TGCAGTGCTCCGCTTCGAGCGAACCAAGAGACCCAGTACTTC. Translated: CSAPLRANQETQYF.

This chain uses TRBV19 with TRBJ2-1; no clear D. Trimming stripped 7 bases from V and 2 bases from J, with 12 bases between. This CDR3 comprises 14 residues. Germline values: CDR1 LNHDA, CDR2 SQIVND (reference sequence). CDR3 DNA: TGTGCCAGTAAATATGAGATGACCTACAATGAGCAGTTCTTC. Translation gives CASKYEMTYNEQFF.

This clonotype was observed many times. In DNA form, the CDR3 reads TGCAGTGCTAGGTCACCTCGGGACGTATCCTACGAGCAGTACTTC. Translation: CSARSPRDVSYEQYF. The V gene is TRBV20-1, the J gene TRBJ2-7; either TRBD1 or TRBD2 may supply D (5 bases each). The V end lost 3 bases, the J end lost 1 base, and 16 bases lay between the germline ends. The germline gives CDR1 DFQATT, CDR2 SNEGSKA (reference sequence). The CDR3 is 15 amino acids.

This clonotype was counted between two and nine times. This chain connects TRBV11-1 to TRBJ2-1, with D uncertain. V lost 5 bases to trimming and J lost 4 bases, with 12 bases between them. CDR1 and CDR2 from the germline V gene are SGHAT and FQDESV (reference sequence). This CDR3 has 14 amino acids. The CDR3 sequence is CASSRRAMYNEQFF. CDR3 DNA sequence: TGTGCCAGCAGCCGTCGCGCAATGTACAATGAGCAGTTCTTC.